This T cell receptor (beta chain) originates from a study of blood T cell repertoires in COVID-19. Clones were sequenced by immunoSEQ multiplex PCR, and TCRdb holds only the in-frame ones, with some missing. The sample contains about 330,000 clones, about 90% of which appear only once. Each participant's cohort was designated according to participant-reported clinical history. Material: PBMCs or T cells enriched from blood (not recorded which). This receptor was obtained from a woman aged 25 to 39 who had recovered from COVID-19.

The CDR3 here is CASSVSSGGAADTQYF. The CDR3 nucleotides are TGTGCCAGCAGCGTATCTAGCGGGGGGGCCGCAGATACGCAGTATTTT. The J gene is TRBJ2-3, the V gene TRBV9, with TRBD2 identical over 12 bases. CDR3 length: 16 residues. CDR1 is SGDLS and CDR2 is YYNGEE in the germline V gene. The junction had 4 bases not matched to a gene; V was cut back by 1 base and J by 4 bases.